Here is one T cell receptor (beta chain) with its context. This clonotype was detected ten times or more. It lacks a known antigen. Nothing much larger sits one base from this clone, and base qualities are not available. The treatment or condition tag for this specimen amounts to: allogeneic hematopoietic cell transplantation with graft depleted of TCRalphabeta T cells and CD19 B cells. Transplant recipients were children who received TCRalphabeta/CD19-depleted allogeneic hematopoietic cell grafts. This entry comes from a study of T-cell reconstitution after alpha-beta-depleted transplantation in children (dated by TCRdb to between 2015 and 2016). For the study in its entirety: T-cell immune reconstitution after TCRalphabeta/CD19-depleted allogeneic hematopoietic cell transplantation in children was quantitatively tracked in the study by means of TCR repertoire profiling.

Overall study results and their limits: In some patients, the high TCRbeta diversity seen at day 60 was put down to recipient T cells and intrathymic progenitors that had survived conditioning. Over the following months the frequencies of hyperexpanded clones went down, and after one year T-cell counts and TCRbeta diversity were mostly credited to newly produced T cells. The apparently early recovery of alphabetaT-cell counts about two months after transplant reportedly depended on only several hundred rapidly expanded clones that came from non-depleted graft cells.

The CDR3 runs 14 amino acids, cysteine and phenylalanine included. The read is trimmed to its CDR3 DNA, 42 bases read in frame from base 1. Per the germline V gene (reference sequence), LNHDA is the CDR1 and SQIVND is the CDR2. V trim: 5 bases; J trim: 4 bases; unmatched bases: 7. Libraries were constructed by PCR. Sequencing relied on an Illumina HiSeq 2500. To normalize quantification of the TCRbeta repertoire, the TCR libraries were built with molecular barcoding that relied on unique molecular identifiers. Starting from the raw public reads, TCRdb applied fastp trimming at Q25, assembled clones with MiXCR and retained in-frame beta chains. Rows merge per CDR3 protein into single entries with the most common DNA and genes. Within this sample are around 450,000 distinct CDR3 sequences, with 15% to 20% of them counted one time only. 29% of the sample goes to the ten largest clones.

The clonotype was recovered from a boy under three years old who had a stem cell transplant for Wiskott-Aldrich syndrome, so the T cells may come from the graft donor. Sequences were derived from PBMCs, mostly from graft donor cells, sampled 360 days after TCRalphabeta/CD19-depleted stem cell transplant. Rearrangement joined TRBV19 to TRBJ2-7, with TRBD1 matching 8 junction bases. The CDR3 region: CASSAGGWDYEQYF. The sequence in DNA is TGTGCCAGTAGTGCAGGGGGCTGGGATTACGAGCAGTACTTC.